This T cell receptor (beta chain) is from a study of CD8 T cells in ankylosing spondylitis. Concerning this clonotype: Its antigen is unidentified.

Preparation of TCR beta libraries was done by quantitative 5'-RACE with molecular barcodes. Each CDR3 protein gets one entry after TCRdb re-called the 5' RACE reads with MiXCR. Here the sample spans 210,000 or so distinct CDR3 sequences, under 30% being singletons. Study outcomes and limitations: Ankylosing spondylitis blood appeared to carry a characteristic TCR beta motif of eight or nine highly homologous variants. The study looked at matched synovial fluid samples from ankylosing spondylitis patients. Disease-linked clones were reported to be significantly enriched there. Disease-linked clones bore a CD8+ phenotype and were relatively rare in peripheral blood.

The germline gives CDR1 SGHAT, CDR2 FQDESV (reference sequence). The CDR3 runs 12 residues. The V end lost 5 bases, the J end lost 10 bases, and 14 bases lay between the germline ends. The rearrangement links TRBV11-1 to TRBJ1-1; D is undetermined. This clonotype was sampled from a male donor with ankylosing spondylitis or in good health (not recorded which). Sequenced sample: blood, either unsorted or a sorted T cell fraction (not recorded which). CDR3 sequence reads: CASSLSPGRAFF. The CDR3, as DNA: TGTGCCAGCAGCCTGTCCCCGGGTCGAGCTTTCTTT.